One and the same sample provided the 8 T cell receptor beta chains below, sequenced in a study of cytomegalovirus exposure and HLA in healthy donors. Using immunoSEQ multiplex PCR, the repertoire was profiled, and TCRdb retains in-frame clones only, with some absent. Of under 95,000 clones listed, approximately 94% are singletons. The sequencing input was PBMCs. The receptors were sampled from a woman younger than 35 in good health and CMV-seropositive.

The rearrangement links TRBV7-2 to TRBJ2-5; the match to TRBD2 covers 14 bases. V shed 7 bases and J 5 bases; nucleotides not matched to a gene: 18. The CDR3 is 19 amino acids. CDR1 SGHTA and CDR2 FQGNSA come from the germline V gene. The CDR3 region is CASTPYGGGTSGGGETQYF. CDR3 coding DNA: TGTGCCAGCACACCTTACGGAGGAGGGACTAGCGGGGGAGGGGAGACCCAGTACTTC.

This sequence joins TRBV7-7 and TRBJ2-7; 7 bases match TRBD1. The germline V gene has CDR1 SSHAT and CDR2 FNYEAQ (reference sequence). The junction had 4 bases not matched to a gene; V was cut back by 5 bases and J by 3 bases. This CDR3 spans 13 amino acids. The DNA for the CDR3 is TGTGCCAGCAGCGTAGGGACAGACTACGAGCAGTACTTC. Residues: CASSVGTDYEQYF.

This rearrangement joins TRBV28 to TRBJ2-5; D gene ambiguous. The CDR3 loop spans 11 amino acids. Trimming removed 6 bases at V and 8 bases at J, with 10 bases between. Germline CDR1 is MDHEN and CDR2 is SYDVKM. CDR3 protein: CASSYLKTQYF. The CDR3 DNA reads TGTGCCAGCAGCTATTTAAAAACCCAGTACTTC.

CDR3 amino acids: CASSIDTRREAEAFF. Here the CDR3 DNA reads TGTGCCAGTAGTATAGACACGAGGAGGGAGGCTGAAGCTTTCTTT. The J gene is TRBJ1-1, the V gene TRBV19; D gene uncertain. The CDR3 consists of 15 residues. Germline V CDR1 and CDR2: LNHDA, SQIVND (reference sequence). Trimming left V 0 bases short and J 6 bases short, with 14 bases between.

The rearrangement uses TRBV5-8 and TRBJ2-7; TRBD1 matches at 9 bases. V shed 4 bases, J shed 4 bases, and the junction held 9 bases outside the gene matches. This CDR3 has 15 amino acids. Germline V gene data show CDR1 as SGHTS and CDR2 as YDEGEE. This CDR3 is CASSLWVGTGYEQYF. DNA of the CDR3: TGTGCCAGCAGCCTCTGGGTGGGGACAGGGTACGAGCAGTACTTC.

The chain employs TRBV30 and TRBJ1-5; TRBD1 matches 11 bases. Looked up from germline, CDR1 is GTSNPN and CDR2 is SVGIG (reference sequence). The CDR3 totals 14 residues. The junction had 4 bases not matched to a gene; V was cut back by 4 bases and J by 5 bases. CDR3 loop: CAWTGGQGDQPQHF. CDR3 nucleotide sequence: TGTGCCTGGACCGGGGGACAGGGGGATCAGCCCCAGCATTTT.

J is TRBJ2-3 and V is TRBV18; no reliable D call. The V gene lost 2 bases and the J gene lost 2 bases, with 5 bases spanning the gap. Germline CDR1 KGHSH, CDR2 LQKENI. The CDR3 is 13 residues long. The CDR3 reads CASSPTVTDTQYF. The CDR3 DNA reads as TGTGCCAGCTCACCAACTGTCACAGATACGCAGTATTTT.

The gene calls are TRBV7-2 and TRBJ1-1; 8 bases match TRBD1. The CDR3 sequence is 14 residues long. V lost 2 bases to trimming and J lost 6 bases; unmatched junction nucleotides: 5. Germline CDR1 is SGHTA and CDR2 is FQGNSA. The CDR3 spells CASSLSGGGSEAFF. DNA for the CDR3: TGTGCCAGCAGCTTATCAGGGGGCGGGTCTGAAGCTTTCTTT.